Listed below are T cell receptor beta chains from one sample, sequenced in a study of a mutant IDH1 vaccine in newly diagnosed glioma. Their antigens remain unidentified. Only in-frame clones appear in the TCRdb table, and some are missing; sequencing was by immunoSEQ multiplex PCR. The sample holds roughly 30,000 clones, around 80% seen once. The source was PBMCs, collected from a glioma patient whose treatment included an IDH1 peptide vaccine. These receptor sequences come from a woman aged 25 to 39 with glioma. Both conserved end residues are trimmed from each CDR3.

cdr3_length j_call v_call cdr3_aa
9 - TRBV5-6 ASSGKYEQY
10 TRBJ2-7 TRBV21-1 ASDRTTHEQY
12 TRBJ2-7 TRBV5-1 ASSPGFGSYEQY
15 TRBJ1-4 TRBV4-2 ASSQYTGGGTNEKLF
12 TRBJ1-5 TRBV6-6 ASSYWDGNQPQH
13 TRBJ1-1 TRBV7-9 ASSETDRRNTEAF
11 TRBJ2-2 TRBV2 ASRESYTGELF
16 TRBJ1-4 TRBV12-5 ASGLVGAGGASLGKLF
9 TRBJ2-7 TRBV6-5 ASSWGGEQY
11 TRBJ2-7 TRBV18 ASSPKSSYEQY
10 TRBJ1-2 TRBV7-9 ASSSDGYGYT
12 TRBJ1-1 TRBV6-1 ASSGRTGLTEAF
11 TRBJ2-7 TRBV30 ACGQEISYEQY
13 TRBJ2-7 TRBV4-2 ASSQGERGAYEQY
14 TRBJ1-2 TRBV23-1 ASSLKRVKEIYGYT
12 TRBJ1-2 TRBV2 ASSQGQSNYGYT
12 TRBJ1-1 TRBV27 ASSLRGMNTEAF
14 TRBJ1-4 TRBV18 ASSPGTQATNEKLF
13 TRBJ2-3 TRBV7-2 ASSPTGTGRDTQY
12 TRBJ1-5 TRBV18 ASSPGYSNQPQH
12 TRBJ2-7 TRBV5-6 ASSWGTGSGEQY
11 TRBJ2-1 TRBV9 ASSVEVYNEQF
11 TRBJ2-3 TRBV7-9 ASSPQGWNTQY
11 TRBJ1-2 TRBV7-9 ASSLRGSYGYT
14 TRBJ1-4 TRBV5-1 ASSPGVGWGNEKLF
16 TRBJ2-7 TRBV9 ASSPKPTSGALGYEQY
12 TRBJ1-5 TRBV6-1 ASRKGQSNQPQH
12 TRBJ1-2 TRBV5-1 ASRTEGDSYGYT
12 TRBJ1-2 TRBV5-1 ASSISGTEYGYT
12 TRBJ2-2 TRBV5-1 ASSLGASTGELF
11 TRBJ1-2 TRBV9 ASSVRGRGGYT
14 TRBJ2-5 TRBV7-9 ASSGTTTGIQETQY
12 TRBJ1-2 TRBV4-1 ASSQGQGAGGYT
9 TRBJ2-7 TRBV20-1 SAGRSYEQY
14 TRBJ2-5 TRBV10-3 AISEGQQGIKETQY
12 TRBJ1-6 TRBV6-4 ASSLQGYNSPLH
12 TRBJ1-2 TRBV19 ASIGTGGGYGYT
13 TRBJ1-2 TRBV30 AWSVGLQPNYGYT
12 TRBJ1-6 TRBV5-1 ASSSPGTGSPLH
12 TRBJ1-1 TRBV25-1 ASSTTGHRGAAF
10 TRBJ2-3 TRBV7-2 ASRVAGDTQY
12 TRBJ1-1 TRBV6-1 ASTAGIGATEAF
14 TRBJ1-5 TRBV27 ASSLRGGQINQPQH
12 TRBJ2-7 TRBV9 ASSGLAGTDEQY
10 TRBJ2-3 TRBV30 AWSLGTGTQY
14 TRBJ1-5 TRBV5-6 ASSAWDRPFNQPQH